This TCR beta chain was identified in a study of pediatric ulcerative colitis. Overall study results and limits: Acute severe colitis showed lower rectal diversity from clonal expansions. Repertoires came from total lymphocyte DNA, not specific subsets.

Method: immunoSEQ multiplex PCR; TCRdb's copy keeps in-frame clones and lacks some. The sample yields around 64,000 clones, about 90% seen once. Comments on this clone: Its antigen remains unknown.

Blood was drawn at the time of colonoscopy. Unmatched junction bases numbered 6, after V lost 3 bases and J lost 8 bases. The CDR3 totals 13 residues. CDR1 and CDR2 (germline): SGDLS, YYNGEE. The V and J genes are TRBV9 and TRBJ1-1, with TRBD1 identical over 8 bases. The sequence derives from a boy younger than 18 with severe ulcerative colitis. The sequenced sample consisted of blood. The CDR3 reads CASSGGGTGEAFF. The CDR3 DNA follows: TGTGCCAGCAGCGGCGGGGGGACAGGCGAAGCTTTCTTT.